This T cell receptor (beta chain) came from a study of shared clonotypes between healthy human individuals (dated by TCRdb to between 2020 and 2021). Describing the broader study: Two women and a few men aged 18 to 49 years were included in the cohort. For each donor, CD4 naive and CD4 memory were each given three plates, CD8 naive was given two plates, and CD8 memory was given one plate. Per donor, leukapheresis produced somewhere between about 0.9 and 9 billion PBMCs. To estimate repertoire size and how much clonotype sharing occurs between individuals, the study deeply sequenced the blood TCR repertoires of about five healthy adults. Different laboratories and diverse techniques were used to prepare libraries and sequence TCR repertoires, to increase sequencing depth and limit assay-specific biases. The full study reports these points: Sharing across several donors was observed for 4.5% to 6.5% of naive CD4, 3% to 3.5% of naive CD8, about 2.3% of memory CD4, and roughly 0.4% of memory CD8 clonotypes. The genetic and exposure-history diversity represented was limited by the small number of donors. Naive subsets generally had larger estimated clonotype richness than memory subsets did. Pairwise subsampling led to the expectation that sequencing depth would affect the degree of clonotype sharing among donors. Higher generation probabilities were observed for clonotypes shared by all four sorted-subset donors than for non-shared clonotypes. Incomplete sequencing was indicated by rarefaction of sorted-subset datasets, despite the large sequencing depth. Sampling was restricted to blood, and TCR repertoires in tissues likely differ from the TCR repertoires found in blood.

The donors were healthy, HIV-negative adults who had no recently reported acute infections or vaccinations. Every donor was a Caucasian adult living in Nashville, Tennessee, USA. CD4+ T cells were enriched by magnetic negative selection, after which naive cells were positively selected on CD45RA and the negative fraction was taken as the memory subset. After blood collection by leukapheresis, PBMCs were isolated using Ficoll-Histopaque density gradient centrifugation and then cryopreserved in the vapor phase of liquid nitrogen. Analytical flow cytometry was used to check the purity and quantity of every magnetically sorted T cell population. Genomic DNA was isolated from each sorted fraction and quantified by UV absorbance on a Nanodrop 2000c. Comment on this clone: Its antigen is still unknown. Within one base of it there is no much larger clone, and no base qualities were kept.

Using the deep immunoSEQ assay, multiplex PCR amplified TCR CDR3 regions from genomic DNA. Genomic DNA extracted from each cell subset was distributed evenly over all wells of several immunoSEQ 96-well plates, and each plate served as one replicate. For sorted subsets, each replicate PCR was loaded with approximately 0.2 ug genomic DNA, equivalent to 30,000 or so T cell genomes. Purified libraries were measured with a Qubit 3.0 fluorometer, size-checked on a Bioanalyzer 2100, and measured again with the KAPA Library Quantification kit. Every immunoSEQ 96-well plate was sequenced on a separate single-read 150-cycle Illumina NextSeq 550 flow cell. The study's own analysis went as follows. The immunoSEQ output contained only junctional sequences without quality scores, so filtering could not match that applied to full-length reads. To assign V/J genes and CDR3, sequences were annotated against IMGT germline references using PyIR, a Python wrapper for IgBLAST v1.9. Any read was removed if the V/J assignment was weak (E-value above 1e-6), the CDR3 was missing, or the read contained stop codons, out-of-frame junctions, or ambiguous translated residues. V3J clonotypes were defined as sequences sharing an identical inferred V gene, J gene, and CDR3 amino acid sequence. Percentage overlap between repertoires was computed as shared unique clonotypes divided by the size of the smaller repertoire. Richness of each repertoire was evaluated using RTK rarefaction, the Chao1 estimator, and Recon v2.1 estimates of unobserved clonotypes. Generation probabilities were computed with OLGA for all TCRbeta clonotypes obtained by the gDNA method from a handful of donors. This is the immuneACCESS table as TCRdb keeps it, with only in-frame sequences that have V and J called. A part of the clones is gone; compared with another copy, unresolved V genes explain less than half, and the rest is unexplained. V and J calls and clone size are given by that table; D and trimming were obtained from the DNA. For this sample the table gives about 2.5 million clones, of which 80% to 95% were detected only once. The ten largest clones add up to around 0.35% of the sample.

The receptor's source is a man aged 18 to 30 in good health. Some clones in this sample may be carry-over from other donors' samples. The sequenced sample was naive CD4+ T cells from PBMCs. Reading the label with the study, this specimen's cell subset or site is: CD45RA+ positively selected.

The CDR3 region has the sequence CASSLAGEPDRGSGYTF. The DNA reads as follows: TGTGCCAGCAGCCTTGCCGGCGAACCGGACAGGGGAAGTGGCTACACCTTC. The receptor chain draws on TRBV7-9 and TRBJ1-2; TRBD1 aligns with 9 central bases. V trim: 5 bases; J trim: 7 bases; unmatched bases: 17. The germline V gene (reference sequence) supplies CDR1 SEHNR and CDR2 FQNEAQ. Including the terminal cysteine and phenylalanine, the CDR3 comprises 17 residues. Only the CDR3 DNA stays, 51 bases, in frame from base 1. Beyond the CDR3, the reference TRBV7-9 and TRBJ1-2 genes provide the residues; the full variable domain reads: DTGVSQNPRHKITKRGQNVTFRCDPISEHNRLYWYRQTLGQGPEFLTYFQNEAQLEKSRLLSDRFSAERPKGSFSTLEIQRTEQGDSAMYLCASSLAGEPDRGSGYTFGSGTRLTVV.